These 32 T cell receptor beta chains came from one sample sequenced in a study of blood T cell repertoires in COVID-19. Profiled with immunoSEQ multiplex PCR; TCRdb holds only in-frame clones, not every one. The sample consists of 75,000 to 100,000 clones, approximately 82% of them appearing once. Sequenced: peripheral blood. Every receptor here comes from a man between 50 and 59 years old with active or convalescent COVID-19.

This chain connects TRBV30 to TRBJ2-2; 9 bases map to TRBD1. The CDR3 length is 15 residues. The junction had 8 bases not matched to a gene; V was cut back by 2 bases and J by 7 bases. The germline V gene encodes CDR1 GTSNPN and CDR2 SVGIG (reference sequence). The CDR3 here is CAWSPRTGVIGELFF. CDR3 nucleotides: TGTGCCTGGAGTCCTCGGACAGGGGTCATCGGGGAGCTGTTTTTT.

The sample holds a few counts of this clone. CDR3 sequence: CASRKDREVNTEAFF. The DNA for the CDR3 is TGTGCCAGCAGGAAAGACAGGGAGGTGAACACTGAAGCTTTCTTT. This chain joins TRBV7-9 and TRBJ1-1; 7 nucleotides agree with TRBD1. This CDR3 is built from 15 residues. Germline CDR1 SEHNR, CDR2 FQNEAQ (reference sequence). Losses at the gene ends were 6 bases for V and 0 bases for J; bases not matched to a gene: 7.

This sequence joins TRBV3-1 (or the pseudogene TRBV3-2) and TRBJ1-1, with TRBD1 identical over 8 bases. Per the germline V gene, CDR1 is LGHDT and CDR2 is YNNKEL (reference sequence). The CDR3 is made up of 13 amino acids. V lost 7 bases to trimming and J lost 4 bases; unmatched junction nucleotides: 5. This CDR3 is CASTTQGATEAFF. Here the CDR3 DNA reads TGTGCCAGCACCACGCAGGGGGCCACTGAAGCTTTCTTT.

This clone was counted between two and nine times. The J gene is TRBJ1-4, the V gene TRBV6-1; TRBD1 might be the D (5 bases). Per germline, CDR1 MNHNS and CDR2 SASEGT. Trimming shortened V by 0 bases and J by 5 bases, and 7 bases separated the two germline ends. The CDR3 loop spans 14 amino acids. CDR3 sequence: CASSEATGNEKLFF. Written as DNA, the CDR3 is TGTGCCAGCAGTGAAGCTACAGGAAATGAAAAACTGTTTTTT.

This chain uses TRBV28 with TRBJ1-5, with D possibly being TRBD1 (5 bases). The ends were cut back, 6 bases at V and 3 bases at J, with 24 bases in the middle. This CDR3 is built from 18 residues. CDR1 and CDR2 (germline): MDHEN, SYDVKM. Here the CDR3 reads CASSSLRQFQTLNQPQHF. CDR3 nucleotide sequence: TGTGCCAGCAGCTCCCTTCGACAGTTTCAAACTCTCAATCAGCCCCAGCATTTT.

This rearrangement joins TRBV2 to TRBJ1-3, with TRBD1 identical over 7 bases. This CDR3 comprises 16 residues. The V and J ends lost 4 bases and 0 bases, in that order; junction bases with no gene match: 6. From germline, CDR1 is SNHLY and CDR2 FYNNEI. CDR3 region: CASSVRQGHSGNTIYF. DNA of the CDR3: TGTGCCAGCAGTGTAAGACAGGGCCACTCTGGAAACACCATATATTTT.

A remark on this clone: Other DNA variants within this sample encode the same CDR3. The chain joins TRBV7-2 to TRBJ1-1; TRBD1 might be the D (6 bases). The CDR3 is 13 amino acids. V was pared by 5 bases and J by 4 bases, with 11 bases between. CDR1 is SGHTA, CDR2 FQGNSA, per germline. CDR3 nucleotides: TGTGCCAGCAGCACAGGGAGAGGCACTGAAGCTTTCTTT. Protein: CASSTGRGTEAFF.

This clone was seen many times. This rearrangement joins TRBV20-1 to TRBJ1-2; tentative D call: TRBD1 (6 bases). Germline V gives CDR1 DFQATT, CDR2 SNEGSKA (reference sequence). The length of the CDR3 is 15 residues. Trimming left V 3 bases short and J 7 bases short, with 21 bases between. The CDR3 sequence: CSASIQGSLSAGYTF. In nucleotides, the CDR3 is TGCAGTGCTAGTATACAGGGAAGTTTATCAGCTGGCTACACCTTC.

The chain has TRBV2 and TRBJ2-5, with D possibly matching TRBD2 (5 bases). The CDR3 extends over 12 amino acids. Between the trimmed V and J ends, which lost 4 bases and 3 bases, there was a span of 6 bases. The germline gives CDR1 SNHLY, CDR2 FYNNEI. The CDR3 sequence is CASSVGKETQYF. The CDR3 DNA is TGTGCCAGCAGTGTCGGGAAAGAGACCCAGTACTTC.

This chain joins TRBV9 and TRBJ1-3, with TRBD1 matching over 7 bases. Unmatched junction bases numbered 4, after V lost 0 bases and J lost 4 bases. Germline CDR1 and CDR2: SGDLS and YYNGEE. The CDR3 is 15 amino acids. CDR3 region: CASSVEGGSGNTIYF. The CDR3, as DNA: TGTGCCAGCAGCGTAGAAGGGGGCTCGGGAAACACCATATATTTT.

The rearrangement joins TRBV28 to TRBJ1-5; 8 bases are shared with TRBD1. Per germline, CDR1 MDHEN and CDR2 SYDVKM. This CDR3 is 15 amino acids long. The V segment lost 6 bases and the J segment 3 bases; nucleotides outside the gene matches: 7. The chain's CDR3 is CASRLQGEHNQPQHF. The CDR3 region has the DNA TGTGCCAGCAGACTACAGGGGGAACACAATCAGCCCCAGCATTTT.

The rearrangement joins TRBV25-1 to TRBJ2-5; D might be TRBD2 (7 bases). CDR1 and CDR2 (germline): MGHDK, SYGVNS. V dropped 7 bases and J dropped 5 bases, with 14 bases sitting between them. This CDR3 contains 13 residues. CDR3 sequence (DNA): TGTGCCAGCACCCTAGGGGGGGAGGAGACCCAGTACTTC. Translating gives CASTLGGEETQYF.

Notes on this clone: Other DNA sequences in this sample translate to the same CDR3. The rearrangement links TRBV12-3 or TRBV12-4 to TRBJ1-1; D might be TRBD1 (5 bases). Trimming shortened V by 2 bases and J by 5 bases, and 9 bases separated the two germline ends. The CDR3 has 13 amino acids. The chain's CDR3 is CASSLREGTEAFF. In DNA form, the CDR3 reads TGTGCCAGCAGTTTAAGGGAGGGGACTGAAGCTTTCTTT.

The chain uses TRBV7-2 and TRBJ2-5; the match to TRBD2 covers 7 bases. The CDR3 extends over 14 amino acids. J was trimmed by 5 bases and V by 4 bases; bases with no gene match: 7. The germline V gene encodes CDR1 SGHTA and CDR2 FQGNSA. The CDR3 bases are TGTGCCAGCAGCTCCCAGGCGGGGGATGAGACCCAGTACTTC. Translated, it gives CASSSQAGDETQYF.

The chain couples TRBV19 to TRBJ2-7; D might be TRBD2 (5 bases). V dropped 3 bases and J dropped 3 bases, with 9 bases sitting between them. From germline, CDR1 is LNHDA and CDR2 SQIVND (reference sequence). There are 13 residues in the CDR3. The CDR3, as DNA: TGTGCCAGTAGTATTCGGGGTAACTACGAGCAGTACTTC. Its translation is CASSIRGNYEQYF.

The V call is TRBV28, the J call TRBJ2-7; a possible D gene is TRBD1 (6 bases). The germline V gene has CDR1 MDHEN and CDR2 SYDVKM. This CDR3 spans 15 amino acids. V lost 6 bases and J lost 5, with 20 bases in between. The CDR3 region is CASSTPRDTYHEQYV. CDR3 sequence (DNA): TGTGCCAGCAGCACCCCCCGGGACACGTACCACGAGCAGTACGTC.

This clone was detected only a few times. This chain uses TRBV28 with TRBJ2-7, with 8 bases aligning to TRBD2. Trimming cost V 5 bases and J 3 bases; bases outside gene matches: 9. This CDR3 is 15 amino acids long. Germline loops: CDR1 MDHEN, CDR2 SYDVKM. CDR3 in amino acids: CASSDLRGGSYEQYF. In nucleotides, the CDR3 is TGTGCCAGCAGTGACCTCCGGGGGGGAAGCTACGAGCAGTACTTC.

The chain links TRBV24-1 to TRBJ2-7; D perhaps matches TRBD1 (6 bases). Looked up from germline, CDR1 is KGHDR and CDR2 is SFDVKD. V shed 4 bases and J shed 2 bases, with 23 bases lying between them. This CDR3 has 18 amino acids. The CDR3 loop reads CATSERRRQASATYEQYV. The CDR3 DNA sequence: TGTGCCACCAGTGAACGGAGGCGACAGGCCTCGGCAACCTACGAGCAGTACGTC.

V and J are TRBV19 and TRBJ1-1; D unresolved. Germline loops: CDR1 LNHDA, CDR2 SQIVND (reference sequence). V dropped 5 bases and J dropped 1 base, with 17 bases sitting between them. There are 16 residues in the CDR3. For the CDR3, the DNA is TGTGCCAGTAGTCGTCCCTACCTGACACAGAACACTGAAGCTTTCTTT. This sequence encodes CASSRPYLTQNTEAFF.

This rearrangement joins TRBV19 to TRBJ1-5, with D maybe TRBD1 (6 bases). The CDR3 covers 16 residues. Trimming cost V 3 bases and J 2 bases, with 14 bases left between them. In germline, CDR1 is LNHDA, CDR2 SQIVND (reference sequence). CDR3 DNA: TGTGCCAGTAGTATGGGGACACTCTTGGGCAATCAGCCCCAGCATTTT. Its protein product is CASSMGTLLGNQPQHF.

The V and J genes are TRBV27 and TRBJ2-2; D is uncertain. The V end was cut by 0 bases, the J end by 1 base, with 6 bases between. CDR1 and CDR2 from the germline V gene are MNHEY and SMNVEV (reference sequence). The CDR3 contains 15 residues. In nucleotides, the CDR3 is TGTGCCAGCAGTTTATCACGACAGAACACCGGGGAGCTGTTTTTT. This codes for CASSLSRQNTGELFF.

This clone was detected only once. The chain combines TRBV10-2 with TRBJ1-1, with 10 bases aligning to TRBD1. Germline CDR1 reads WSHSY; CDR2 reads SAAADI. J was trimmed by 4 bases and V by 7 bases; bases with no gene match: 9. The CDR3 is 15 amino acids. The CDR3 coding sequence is TGCGCCAGCAAGGACAGGGGGGATGGCGGCACTGAAGCTTTCTTT. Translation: CASKDRGDGGTEAFF.

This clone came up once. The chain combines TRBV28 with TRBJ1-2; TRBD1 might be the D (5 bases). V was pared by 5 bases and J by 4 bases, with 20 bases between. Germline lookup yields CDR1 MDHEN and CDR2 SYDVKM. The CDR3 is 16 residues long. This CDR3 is CASSVAVGVSVYGYTF. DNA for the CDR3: TGTGCCAGCAGTGTGGCGGTAGGGGTTTCGGTCTATGGCTACACCTTC.

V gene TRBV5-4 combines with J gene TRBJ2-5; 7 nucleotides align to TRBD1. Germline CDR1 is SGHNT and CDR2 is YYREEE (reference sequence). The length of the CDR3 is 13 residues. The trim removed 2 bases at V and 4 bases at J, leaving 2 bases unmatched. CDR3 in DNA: TGTGCCAGCAGCTTACCAGGGGGAGAGACCCAGTACTTC. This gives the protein CASSLPGGETQYF.

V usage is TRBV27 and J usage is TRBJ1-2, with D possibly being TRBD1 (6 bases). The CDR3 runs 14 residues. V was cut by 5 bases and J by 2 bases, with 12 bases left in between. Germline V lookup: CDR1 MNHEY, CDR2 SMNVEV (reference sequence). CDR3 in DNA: TGTGCCAGCAGTATCAACAGGGCCAACTATGGCTACACCTTC. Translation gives CASSINRANYGYTF.

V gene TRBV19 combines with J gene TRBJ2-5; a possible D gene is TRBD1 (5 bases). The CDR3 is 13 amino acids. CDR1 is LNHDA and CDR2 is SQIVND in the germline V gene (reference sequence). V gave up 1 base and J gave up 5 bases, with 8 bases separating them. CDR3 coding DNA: TGTGCCAGTAGTATAGCAGGGTGGGAGACCCAGTACTTC. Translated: CASSIAGWETQYF.

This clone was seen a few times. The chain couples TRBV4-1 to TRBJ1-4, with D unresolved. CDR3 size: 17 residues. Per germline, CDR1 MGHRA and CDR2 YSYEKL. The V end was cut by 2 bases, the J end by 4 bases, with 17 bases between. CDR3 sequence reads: CASSQLPFPGGNEKLFF. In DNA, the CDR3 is TGCGCCAGCAGCCAACTCCCATTCCCCGGCGGTAATGAAAAACTGTTTTTT.

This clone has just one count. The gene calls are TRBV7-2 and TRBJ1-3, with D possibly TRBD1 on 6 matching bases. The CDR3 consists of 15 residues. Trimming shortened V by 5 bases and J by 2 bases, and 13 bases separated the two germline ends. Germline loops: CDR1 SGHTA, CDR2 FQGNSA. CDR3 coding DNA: TGTGCCAGCAGCCCTAGGGGGGGAGCTGGAAACACCATATATTTT. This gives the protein CASSPRGGAGNTIYF.

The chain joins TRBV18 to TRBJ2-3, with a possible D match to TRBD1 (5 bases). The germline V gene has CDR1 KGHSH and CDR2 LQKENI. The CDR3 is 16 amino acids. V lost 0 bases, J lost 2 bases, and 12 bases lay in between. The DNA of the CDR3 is TGTGCCAGCTCACCACCCTCTGGGGCGAACACAGATACGCAGTATTTT. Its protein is CASSPPSGANTDTQYF.

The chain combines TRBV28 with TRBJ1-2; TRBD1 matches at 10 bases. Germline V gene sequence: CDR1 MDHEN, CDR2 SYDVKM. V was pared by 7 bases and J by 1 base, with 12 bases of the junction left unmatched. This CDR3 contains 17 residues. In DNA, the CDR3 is TGTGCCAGCATCCAACCCTCGGGGACAGGGGATAACTATGGCTACACCTTC. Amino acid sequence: CASIQPSGTGDNYGYTF.

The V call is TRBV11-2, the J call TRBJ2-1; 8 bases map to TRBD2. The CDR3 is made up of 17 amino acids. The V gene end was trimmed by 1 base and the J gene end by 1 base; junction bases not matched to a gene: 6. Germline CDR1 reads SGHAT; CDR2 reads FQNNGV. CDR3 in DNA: TGTGCCAGCAGCTTAGTTGGGGCGGGGGGTTCCTACAATGAGCAGTTCTTC. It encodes CASSLVGAGGSYNEQFF.

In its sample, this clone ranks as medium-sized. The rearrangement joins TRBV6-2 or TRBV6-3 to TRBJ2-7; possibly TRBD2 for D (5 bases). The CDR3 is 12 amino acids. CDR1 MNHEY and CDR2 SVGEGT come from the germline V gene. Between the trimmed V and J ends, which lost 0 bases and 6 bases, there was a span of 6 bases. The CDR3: CASSYSSGEQYF. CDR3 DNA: TGTGCCAGCAGTTACTCGAGCGGCGAGCAGTACTTC.